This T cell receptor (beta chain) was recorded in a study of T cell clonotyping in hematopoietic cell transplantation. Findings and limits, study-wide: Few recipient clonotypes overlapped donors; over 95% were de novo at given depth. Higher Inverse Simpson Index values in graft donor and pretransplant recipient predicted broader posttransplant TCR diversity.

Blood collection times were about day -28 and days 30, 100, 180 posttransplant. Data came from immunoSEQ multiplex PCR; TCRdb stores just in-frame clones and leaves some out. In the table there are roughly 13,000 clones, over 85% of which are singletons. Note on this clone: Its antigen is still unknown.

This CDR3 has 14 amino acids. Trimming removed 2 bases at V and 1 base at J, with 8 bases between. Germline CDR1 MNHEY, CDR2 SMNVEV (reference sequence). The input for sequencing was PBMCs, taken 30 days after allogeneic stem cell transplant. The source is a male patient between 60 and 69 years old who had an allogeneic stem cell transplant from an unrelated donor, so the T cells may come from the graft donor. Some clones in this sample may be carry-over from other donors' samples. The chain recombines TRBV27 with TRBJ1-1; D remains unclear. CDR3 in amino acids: CASSLRAGNTEAFF. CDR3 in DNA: TGTGCCAGCAGTTTAAGGGCAGGGAACACTGAAGCTTTCTTT.